This TCR beta chain was documented in a study of shared clonotypes between healthy human individuals. The V end lost 5 bases, the J end lost 1 base, and 14 bases lay between the germline ends. Germline V lookup: CDR1 GTSNPN, CDR2 SVGIG (reference sequence). The CDR3 is made up of 14 amino acids. Profiled with immunoSEQ multiplex PCR; TCRdb holds only in-frame clones, not every one. This repertoire shows 1 million to 1.3 million clones, roughly 74% found once; its top ten account for around 0.6%. As concerns this clone: A far more abundant clone sits one base away, making this likely a read error.

Sequencing was done on a sample of memory CD4+ T cells from PBMCs. Subset of the sample: CD45RA-negative fraction. This TCR came from a man aged 18 to 35 in good health. Some clones in this sample may be carry-over from other donors' samples. This chain joins TRBV30 and TRBJ1-1, with D possibly being TRBD1 (5 bases). This chain's CDR3 is CAWETGLTNTEAFF. The DNA for the CDR3 is TGTGCCTGGGAAACAGGCCTCACGAACACTGAAGCTTTCTTT.